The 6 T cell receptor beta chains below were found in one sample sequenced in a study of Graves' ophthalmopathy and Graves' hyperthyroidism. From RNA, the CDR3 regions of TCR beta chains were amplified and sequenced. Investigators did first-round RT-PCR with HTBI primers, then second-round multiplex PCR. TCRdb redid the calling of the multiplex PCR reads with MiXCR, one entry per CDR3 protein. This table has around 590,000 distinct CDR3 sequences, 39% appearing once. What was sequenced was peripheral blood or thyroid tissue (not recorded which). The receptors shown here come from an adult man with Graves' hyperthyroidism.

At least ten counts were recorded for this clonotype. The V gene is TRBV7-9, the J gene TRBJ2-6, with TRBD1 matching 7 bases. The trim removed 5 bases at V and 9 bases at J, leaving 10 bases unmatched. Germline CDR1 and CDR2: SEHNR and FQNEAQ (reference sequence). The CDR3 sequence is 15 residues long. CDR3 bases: TGTGCCAGCAGCCTTCGACAGGGCGTGGGCAACGTCCTGACTTTC. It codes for CASSLRQGVGNVLTF.

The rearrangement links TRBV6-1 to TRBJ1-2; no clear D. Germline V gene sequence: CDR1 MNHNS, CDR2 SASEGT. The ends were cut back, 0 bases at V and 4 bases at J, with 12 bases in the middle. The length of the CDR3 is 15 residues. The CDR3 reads CASSEAGIPVYGYTF. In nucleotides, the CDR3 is TGTGCCAGCAGTGAAGCAGGGATTCCGGTCTATGGCTACACCTTC.

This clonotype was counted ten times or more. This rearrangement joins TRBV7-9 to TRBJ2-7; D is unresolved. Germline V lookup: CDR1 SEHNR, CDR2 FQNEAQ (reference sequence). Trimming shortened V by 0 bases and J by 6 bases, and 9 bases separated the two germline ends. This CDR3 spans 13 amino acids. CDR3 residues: CASSLADGSEQYF. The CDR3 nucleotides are TGTGCCAGCAGCTTAGCGGATGGTTCCGAGCAGTACTTC.

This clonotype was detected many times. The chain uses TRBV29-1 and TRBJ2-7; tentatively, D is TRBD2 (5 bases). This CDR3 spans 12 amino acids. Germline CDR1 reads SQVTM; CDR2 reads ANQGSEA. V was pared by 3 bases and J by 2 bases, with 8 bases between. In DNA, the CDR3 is TGCAGCGTTGAGTTCGGGGCCTACGAGCAGTACTTC. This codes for CSVEFGAYEQYF.

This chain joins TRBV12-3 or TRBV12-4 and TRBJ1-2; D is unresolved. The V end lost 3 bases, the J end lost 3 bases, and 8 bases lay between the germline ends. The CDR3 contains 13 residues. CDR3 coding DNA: TGTGCCAGCAGTTTGAGGTCGGACTATGGCTACACCTTC. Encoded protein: CASSLRSDYGYTF.

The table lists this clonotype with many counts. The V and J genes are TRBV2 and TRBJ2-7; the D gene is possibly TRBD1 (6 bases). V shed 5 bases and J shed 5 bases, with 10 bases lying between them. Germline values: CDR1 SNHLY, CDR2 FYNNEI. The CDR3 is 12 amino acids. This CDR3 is CASSTGYNEQYF. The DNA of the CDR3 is TGTGCCAGCAGTACAGGGTACAACGAGCAGTACTTC.